Listed here are 2 T cell receptor beta chains from one sample, sequenced in a study of blood T cells in healthy people across ages. Primers used in a second PCR of about 6 to 12 cycles were a sample-barcoded 5' primer and a J-beta primer mix. TCRdb re-called the 5' RACE reads with MiXCR, one entry per CDR3 protein. The sample lists about 1.8 million distinct CDR3 sequences, less than 50% occurring once. The sample taken for sequencing was blood. These receptors were collected from a woman aged 40 to 49 in good health.

The chain is built from TRBV29-1 and TRBJ1-2, with TRBD1 matching 9 bases. With V trimmed by 6 bases and J by 7 bases, 9 bases remained unmatched. Germline values: CDR1 SQVTM, CDR2 ANQGSEA. CDR3 size: 13 residues. CDR3 in amino acids: CSVRTGAGSGYTF. The CDR3 coding sequence is TGCAGCGTGAGGACAGGGGCGGGAAGTGGCTACACCTTC.

The gene calls are TRBV20-1 and TRBJ2-4; D is tentatively TRBD1 or TRBD2 (5 bases each). The V end lost 3 bases, the J end lost 1 base, and 10 bases lay between the germline ends. The CDR3 is 14 residues long. Germline values: CDR1 DFQATT, CDR2 SNEGSKA (reference sequence). For the CDR3, the DNA is TGCAGTGCTAGCTCTTGGGGGGCCAAAAACATTCAGTACTTC. The encoded protein is CSASSWGAKNIQYF.